One sample yielded the 20 T cell receptor beta chains listed below, sequenced in a study of neoadjuvant anti-PD-1 for oral cavity cancer. Assay: immunoSEQ multiplex PCR; the TCRdb copy retains only in-frame clones and omits some. The sample has about 13,000 clones, over 55% seen once. Sequencing used PBMCs, obtained before nivolumab (anti-PD-1) treatment. The receptors come from a person aged 35 to 85 with oral cavity squamous cell carcinoma.

This chain joins TRBV30 and TRBJ2-7, with 7 bases fitting TRBD1. The V gene end was trimmed by 2 bases and the J gene end by 4 bases; junction bases not matched to a gene: 5. CDR1 is GTSNPN, CDR2 SVGIG, per germline (reference sequence). This CDR3 spans 13 amino acids. CDR3 coding DNA: TGTGCCTGGAGTTTGGGACAGCCGTACGAGCAGTACTTC. Translated, it gives CAWSLGQPYEQYF.

The chain uses TRBV7-3 and TRBJ1-6; D remains ambiguous. V gave up 4 bases and J gave up 7 bases, with 11 bases separating them. The germline CDR1 and CDR2 sequences are SGHTA and FQGTGA. CDR3 length equals 14 residues. The CDR3 loop reads CASSSGLSNSPLHF. In nucleotides, the CDR3 is TGTGCCAGCAGCTCCGGCCTATCAAATTCACCCCTCCACTTT.

The chain employs TRBV7-9 and TRBJ2-3, with D possibly matching TRBD2 (6 bases). The V gene lost 1 base and the J gene lost 1 base, with 9 bases spanning the gap. The CDR3 covers 15 residues. From germline, CDR1 is SEHNR and CDR2 FQNEAQ (reference sequence). Here the CDR3 DNA reads TGTGCCAGCAGCTTAGAGGCTAGCGGCACAGATACGCAGTATTTT. This translates into CASSLEASGTDTQYF.

The chain carries TRBV5-1 and TRBJ2-4; 8 bases are a match to TRBD1. Germline CDR1 is SGHRS and CDR2 is YFSETQ. CDR3 length: 15 residues. V was clipped by 0 bases and J by 8 bases; unmatched bases: 7. The DNA of the CDR3 is TGCGCCAGCAGCTTGGCTGGGCAGGGGGCATACATTCAGTACTTC. It translates to CASSLAGQGAYIQYF.

The J gene is TRBJ2-1, the V gene TRBV6-1, with 9 bases matching TRBD2. In germline, CDR1 is MNHNS, CDR2 SASEGT. This CDR3 has 15 residues. Trimming took 8 bases from V and 0 from J; bases not matched to a gene: 5. The CDR3 coding sequence is TGTGCCAGCCTTCTAGCGGGGAGCTCCTACAATGAGCAGTTCTTC. Amino acids: CASLLAGSSYNEQFF.

V usage is TRBV6-5 and J usage is TRBJ2-1; 10 bases map to TRBD2. The CDR3 consists of 15 residues. V lost 5 bases, J lost 2 bases, and 3 bases stayed unmatched. Per germline, CDR1 MNHEY and CDR2 SVGAGI. The chain's CDR3 is CASSILAGAYNEQFF. In nucleotides, the CDR3 is TGTGCCAGCAGTATTCTAGCGGGGGCCTACAATGAGCAGTTCTTC.

This clone was counted a single time. The chain joins TRBV5-1 to TRBJ2-5, with D perhaps matching TRBD1 (7 bases). The CDR3 covers 15 residues. The V gene lost 7 bases and the J gene lost 5 bases, with 21 bases spanning the gap. Germline V gene data show CDR1 as SGHRS and CDR2 as YFSETQ. The CDR3 region has the DNA TGCGCCAGCGGCCTTACAGGGGAGGTTTGGGAGACCCAGTACTTC. Translation: CASGLTGEVWETQYF.

The rearrangement uses TRBV11-3 and TRBJ2-7, with D hard to call. Germline V gene sequence: CDR1 SGHNT, CDR2 YENEEA. The length of the CDR3 is 14 residues. Between the trimmed V and J ends, which lost 5 bases and 2 bases, there was a span of 13 bases. The CDR3, as DNA: TGTGCCAGCAGCCCCCGAACTGATCCCTACGAGCAGTACTTC. Its protein product is CASSPRTDPYEQYF.

The V gene is TRBV7-9, the J gene TRBJ1-2, with 11 bases identical to TRBD1. Looked up from germline, CDR1 is SEHNR and CDR2 is FQNEAQ (reference sequence). J lost 4 bases, V lost 4 bases, and 8 bases had no gene match. CDR3 length equals 16 residues. The CDR3 DNA is TGTGCCAGCAGCTCCTGGACAGGGGGCTCGTTCTATGGCTACACCTTC. Its protein product is CASSSWTGGSFYGYTF.

This clone showed up just a few times. This rearrangement joins TRBV2 to TRBJ1-5; 7 bases are a match to TRBD1. V lost 6 bases and J lost 5; bases outside the gene matches: 4. Germline values: CDR1 SNHLY, CDR2 FYNNEI. The CDR3 is made up of 13 amino acids. The CDR3 reads CASRGDSYQPQHF. The CDR3 nucleotides are TGTGCCAGCAGGGGGGACAGCTATCAGCCCCAGCATTTT.

The chain couples TRBV5-5 to TRBJ2-7, with D possibly being TRBD1 or TRBD2 (5 bases each). V was trimmed by 0 bases and J by 3 bases, leaving 16 bases between them. This CDR3 comprises 16 residues. Germline CDR1 and CDR2: SGHKS and YYEKEE (reference sequence). CDR3 sequence (DNA): TGTGCCAGCAGCTTGGGAGGGGCGTCGTCCCTCTACGAGCAGTACTTC. This codes for CASSLGGASSLYEQYF.

This rearrangement joins TRBV28 to TRBJ1-2; TRBD1 might be the D (5 bases). The CDR3 totals 14 residues. Germline-derived CDR1 and CDR2 are MDHEN and SYDVKM. The V gene lost 4 bases and the J gene lost 8 bases, with 17 bases spanning the gap. In DNA, the CDR3 is TGTGCCAGCAGTTCCTTCTCCGGGACGCTCGGCTACACCTTC. It codes for CASSSFSGTLGYTF.

This sequence joins TRBV7-3 and TRBJ2-1, with TRBD2 matching 16 bases. Germline V gene sequence: CDR1 SGHTA, CDR2 FQGTGA. The CDR3 runs 16 residues. V shed 3 bases, J shed 7 bases, and the junction held 3 bases outside the gene matches. The CDR3 DNA follows: TGTGCCAGCAGCTTCGGGACTAGCGGGAGGGGGAATGAGCAGTTCTTC. Translated, it gives CASSFGTSGRGNEQFF.

The rearrangement links TRBV6-1 to TRBJ1-5, with D unresolved. This CDR3 has 15 residues. Per the germline V gene, CDR1 is MNHNS and CDR2 is SASEGT. V lost 2 bases, J lost 6 bases, and 14 bases lay in between. DNA for the CDR3: TGTGCCAGCAGTGAAAGGCATGAGGGTGGTCAGCCCCAGCATTTT. Translated, it gives CASSERHEGGQPQHF.

The CDR3 loop reads CSVEVVTGLVSYEQYF. In DNA, the CDR3 is TGCAGCGTTGAAGTGGTGACGGGACTAGTTAGCTACGAGCAGTACTTC. V usage is TRBV29-1 and J usage is TRBJ2-7; 8 bases agree with TRBD2. Germline CDR1 SQVTM, CDR2 ANQGSEA. J gave up 3 bases and V 1 base, and 11 bases lay outside the gene matches. The length of the CDR3 is 16 residues.

The CDR3 nucleotides read TGTGCCAGCAGCAAAACAGAGGGGACAGATACGCAGTATTTT. It yields the protein CASSKTEGTDTQYF. The rearrangement links TRBV21-1 to TRBJ2-3. TRBV21-1 constitutes a pseudogene. The CDR3 runs to 14 residues.

DNA of the CDR3: TGTGCCAGCAGTTACCGGGGGCGGACTGAAGCTTTCTTT. Amino acids: CASSYRGRTEAFF. V is TRBV6-5 and J is TRBJ1-1; tentative D call: TRBD1 (6 bases). From germline, CDR1 is MNHEY and CDR2 SVGAGI. Trimming took 2 bases from V and 5 from J, leaving 9 bases between them. The CDR3 has 13 residues.

The CDR3 sequence: CASSLDRVGYGYTF. CDR3 coding DNA: TGTGCCAGCAGTTTAGACAGGGTAGGGTATGGCTACACCTTC. The chain couples TRBV27 to TRBJ1-2, with 7 bases fitting TRBD1. V was clipped by 2 bases and J by 5 bases; unmatched bases: 5. CDR1 is MNHEY and CDR2 is SMNVEV in the germline V gene (reference sequence). The CDR3 is 14 amino acids.

The chain employs TRBV11-3 and TRBJ2-1, with D unresolved. This CDR3 has 12 residues. From germline, CDR1 is SGHNT and CDR2 YENEEA. Deletions cut 1 base from V and 5 bases from J, with 3 bases between. The CDR3: CASSLAHNEQFF. CDR3 coding DNA: TGTGCCAGCAGCTTAGCTCACAATGAGCAGTTCTTC.

The chain is built from TRBV6-1 and TRBJ2-1; D is ambiguous. V gave up 9 bases and J gave up 0 bases, with 9 bases separating them. The germline gives CDR1 MNHNS, CDR2 SASEGT. The CDR3 is 13 amino acids. In DNA, the CDR3 is TGTGCCAGTGGACCTAGCTCCTACAATGAGCAGTTCTTC. It specifies CASGPSSYNEQFF.